These 6 T cell receptor beta chains were sequenced from one sample in a study of shared clonotypes between healthy human individuals. TCRdb keeps only in-frame clones here, not all; method: immunoSEQ multiplex PCR. The repertoire holds 2 million to 2.5 million clones, with about 95% as singletons. The material sequenced was naive CD4+ T cells sorted from blood. Subset given: CD45RA+ positively selected. Receptors originate from a young man in good health.

J is TRBJ2-3 and V is TRBV5-4; TRBD2 is a possible D gene (7 bases). The CDR3 has 16 residues. Trimming took 3 bases from V and 6 from J, leaving 20 bases between them. Looked up from germline, CDR1 is SGHNT and CDR2 is YYREEE (reference sequence). CDR3 sequence (DNA): TGTGCCAGCAGCTCCCTGGGGGCGGGGGAGATTGATACGCAGTATTTT. This translates into CASSSLGAGEIDTQYF.

This chain uses TRBV7-2 with TRBJ2-1; 10 nucleotides match TRBD2. Trimming took 5 bases from V and 3 from J; bases not matched to a gene: 7. Germline CDR1 and CDR2: SGHTA and FQGNSA. CDR3 length: 16 amino acids. The CDR3 sequence: CASSIQAGGFYNEQFF. CDR3 nucleotides: TGTGCCAGCAGCATCCAAGCGGGAGGGTTCTACAATGAGCAGTTCTTC.

The V gene is TRBV19, the J gene TRBJ2-3, with D possibly being TRBD1 or TRBD2 (6 bases each). The germline CDR1 and CDR2 sequences are LNHDA and SQIVND (reference sequence). The V end lost 5 bases, the J end lost 0 bases, and 15 bases lay between the germline ends. This CDR3 contains 16 residues. The CDR3 spells CASSPTGGSSTDTQYF. CDR3 DNA: TGTGCCAGTAGTCCCACCGGGGGCTCTAGCACAGATACGCAGTATTTT.

The chain uses TRBV6-1 and TRBJ2-7; TRBD1 matches at 7 bases. The CDR3 has 14 residues. J gave up 2 bases and V 8 bases, and 9 bases lay outside the gene matches. CDR1 is MNHNS and CDR2 is SASEGT in the germline V gene. Written as DNA, the CDR3 is TGTGCCAGCTGCCTCGACAGGGTGACCTACGAGCAGTACTTC. It codes for CASCLDRVTYEQYF.

This chain connects TRBV5-6 to TRBJ2-1; D possibly uses TRBD1 or TRBD2 (5 bases each). There are 14 residues in the CDR3. V lost 3 bases to trimming and J lost 10 bases, with 17 bases between them. CDR1 and CDR2 from the germline V gene are SGHDT and YYEEEE. CDR3 sequence reads: CASSSRDPRGEQFF. The CDR3 nucleotides read TGTGCCAGCAGCTCCCGGGACCCGAGAGGGGAGCAGTTCTTC.

The genes are TRBV28 and TRBJ2-2; 8 positions agree with TRBD1. The CDR3 consists of 18 residues. Germline CDR1 and CDR2: MDHEN and SYDVKM. Trimming at V came to 6 bases and at J to 4 bases, leaving 16 bases not matched to a gene. In nucleotides, the CDR3 is TGTGCCAGCAGCCAGATCCCCAGACAGGGGCGAGGCACCGGGGAGCTGTTTTTT. It specifies CASSQIPRQGRGTGELFF.